These T cell receptor beta chains were read from a single sample in a study of CXCR3-negative and CXCR3-positive naive CD8 T cells. TCRdb reprocessed the 5' RACE reads and keeps a single row for each CDR3 protein, giving no DNA. The sample has around 88,000 distinct CDR3 sequences, and its top ten clones hold about 1.1%. The sequenced sample was naive CXCR3+ CD8+ T cells from blood. Receptors were obtained from a human donor in good health. Some clones in this sample may be carry-over from other donors' samples. CDR3s include the opening cysteine and the closing phenylalanine or tryptophan.

TRBV7-8	TRBJ1-5	CASSRQGGGVRPQHF
TRBV7-9	TRBJ1-5	CASSLASGQPQHF
TRBV6-2/TRBV6-3	TRBJ1-2	CASSYRADGYTF
TRBV18	TRBJ2-1	CASSPPGGAYNEQFF
TRBV19	TRBJ1-4	CASSTSGTEDEKLFF
TRBV14	TRBJ1-2	CASSQVAGGDYGYTF
TRBV20-1	TRBJ1-1	CSARDPGGTQAFF
TRBV7-9	TRBJ1-2	CASSSTREAGNNYGYTF
TRBV5-1	TRBJ2-3	CASSLLSGGSTDTQYF
TRBV20-1	TRBJ1-5	CSATDRGNMFYQPQHF
TRBV7-2	TRBJ2-7	CASSLAFAYEQYF
TRBV20-1	TRBJ2-3	CSARESTSAPSTDTQYF
TRBV28	TRBJ1-5	CASSLWEDTYQPQHF
TRBV7-9	TRBJ2-3	CASSLVGGALDTQYF
TRBV20-1	TRBJ2-1	CRAASGRNNEQFF
TRBV7-9	TRBJ2-1	CASSLSAGGKNNEQFF
TRBV3-1	TRBJ2-7	CASSQVLTGYYEQYF
TRBV7-6	TRBJ2-2	CASSLALQAATGELFF
TRBV5-1	TRBJ2-7	CASSYPKTGTGHEQYF
TRBV29-1	TRBJ2-7	CSVAPAGVSYEQYF
TRBV7-6	TRBJ2-7	CASSLSNRGQPEQYF
TRBV20-1	TRBJ1-1	CSASPRETEAFF
TRBV12-3/TRBV12-4	TRBJ2-1	CASSLARNEQFF
TRBV29-1	TRBJ2-7	CSVGDSYEQYF
TRBV21-1	TRBJ2-5	CASSDRGRPETQYF
TRBV10-2	TRBJ2-1	CASSGRGGAREYNEQFF
TRBV14	TRBJ2-7	CASSQSPGTSGYEQYF
TRBV15	TRBJ2-1	CATSPGTGDNEQFF
TRBV27	TRBJ2-5	CASSLSGRGETQYF
TRBV9	TRBJ2-3	CASSLKRTDTQYF
TRBV21-1	TRBJ1-2	CASSSGQGAYGYTF
TRBV29-1	TRBJ2-2	CSVETEGTGELFF
TRBV12-3/TRBV12-4	TRBJ2-5	CASSPFGGEETQYF
TRBV28	TRBJ2-1	CASSLRERPNEQFF
TRBV4-1	TRBJ1-2	CASSQDRSPLNYGYTF
TRBV18	TRBJ2-1	CASSPGDYTNEQFF
TRBV3-1	TRBJ2-1	CASSQDFTRDNEQFF
TRBV6-6	TRBJ2-5	CASSSRPGGAGRGGETQYF
TRBV4-3	TRBJ2-3	CASSQARGLDTQYF
TRBV7-9	TRBJ2-1	CASSSTGPFDEQFF
TRBV7-6	TRBJ2-7	CASSLGQGNSYERYF